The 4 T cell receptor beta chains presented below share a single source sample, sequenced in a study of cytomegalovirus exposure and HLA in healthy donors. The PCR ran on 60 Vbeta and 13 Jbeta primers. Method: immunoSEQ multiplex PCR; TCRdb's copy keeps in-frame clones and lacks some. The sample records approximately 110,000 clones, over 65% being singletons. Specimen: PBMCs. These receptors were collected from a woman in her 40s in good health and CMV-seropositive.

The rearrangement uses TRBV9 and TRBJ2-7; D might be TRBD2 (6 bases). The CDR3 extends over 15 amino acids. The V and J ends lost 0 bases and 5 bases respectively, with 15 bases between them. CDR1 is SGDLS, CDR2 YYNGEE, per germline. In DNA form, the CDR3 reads TGTGCCAGCAGCGTAGTCGGAGGGTTGGGGGACGAGCAGTACTTC. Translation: CASSVVGGLGDEQYF.

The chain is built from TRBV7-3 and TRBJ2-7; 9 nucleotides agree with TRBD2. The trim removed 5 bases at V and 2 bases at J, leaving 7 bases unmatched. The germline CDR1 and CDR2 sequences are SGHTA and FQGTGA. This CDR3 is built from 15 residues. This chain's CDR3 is CASSLGLATTYEQYF. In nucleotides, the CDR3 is TGTGCCAGCAGCCTCGGACTAGCGACTACCTACGAGCAGTACTTC. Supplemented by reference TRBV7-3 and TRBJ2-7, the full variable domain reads GAGVSQTPSNKVTEKGKYVELRCDPISGHTALYWYRQSLGQGPEFLIYFQGTGAADDSGLPNDRFFAVRPEGSVSTLKIQRTERGDSAVYLCASSLGLATTYEQYFGPGTRLTVT.

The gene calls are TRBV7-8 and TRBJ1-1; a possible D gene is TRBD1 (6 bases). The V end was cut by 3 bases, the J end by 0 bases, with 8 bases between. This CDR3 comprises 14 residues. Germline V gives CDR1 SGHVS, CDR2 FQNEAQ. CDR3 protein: CASSFQGMNTEAFF. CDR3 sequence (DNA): TGTGCCAGCAGCTTTCAGGGGATGAACACTGAAGCTTTCTTT.

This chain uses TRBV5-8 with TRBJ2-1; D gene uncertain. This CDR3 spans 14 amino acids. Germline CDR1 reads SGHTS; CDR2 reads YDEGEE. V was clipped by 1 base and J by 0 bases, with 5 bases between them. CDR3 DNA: TGTGCCAGCAGCTTGTGGAGCTCCTACAATGAGCAGTTCTTC. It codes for CASSLWSSYNEQFF.